The 15 T cell receptor beta chains given below trace back to one sample, sequenced in a study of blood T cell repertoires in COVID-19. Profiled with immunoSEQ multiplex PCR; TCRdb holds only in-frame clones, not every one. The table lists about 81,000 clones, 88% of them singletons. The sample was peripheral blood. The receptor set was obtained from an elderly woman with acute or convalescent COVID-19.

Only one count was recorded for this clone. The chain combines TRBV5-3 with TRBJ2-1, with 9 bases identical to TRBD1. TRBV5-3 is sorted into the ORF group, with uncertain function. J lost 15 bases, V lost 7 bases, and 20 bases had no gene match. The CDR3 is made up of 15 amino acids. This CDR3 reads CARSTPGQGHIMPFF. The DNA of the CDR3 is TGTGCCAGATCTACCCCGGGACAGGGCCACATAATGCCGTTCTTC.

The V gene is TRBV6-5, the J gene TRBJ1-1; D possibly corresponds to TRBD1 (6 bases). CDR3 size: 13 residues. V was trimmed by 8 bases and J by 4 bases, leaving 14 bases between them. Germline CDR1 MNHEY, CDR2 SVGAGI. The CDR3 bases are TGTGCCAGCTGCGCGGGGGCGAGCACTGAAGCTTTCTTT. The encoded protein is CASCAGASTEAFF.

The chain employs TRBV19 and TRBJ2-3; 8 bases map to TRBD2. CDR3 size: 15 residues. In germline, CDR1 is LNHDA, CDR2 SQIVND (reference sequence). V lost 6 bases and J lost 2; bases outside the gene matches: 7. The CDR3 protein is CASRSGGTPTDTQYF. DNA of the CDR3: TGTGCCAGTAGAAGCGGGGGTACGCCCACAGATACGCAGTATTTT.

This clone showed up just a few times. This rearrangement joins TRBV19 to TRBJ2-5, with TRBD2 matching 7 bases. Unmatched junction bases numbered 7, after V lost 5 bases and J lost 4 bases. Per germline, CDR1 LNHDA and CDR2 SQIVND (reference sequence). The CDR3 extends over 14 amino acids. CDR3 sequence reads: CASSGAGSAETQYF. The CDR3 nucleotides are TGTGCCAGTAGTGGAGCGGGGTCAGCAGAGACCCAGTACTTC.

V usage is TRBV5-3 and J usage is TRBJ2-1, with 9 bases lining up with TRBD1. TRBV5-3 belongs to the ORF category, with a function that is uncertain. V lost 4 bases and J lost 3; bases outside the gene matches: 5. The CDR3 extends over 15 amino acids. CDR3: CARSGDRVSYNEQFF. The CDR3 bases are TGTGCCAGAAGCGGGGACAGGGTTAGCTACAATGAGCAGTTCTTC.

The CDR3 spells CASSRPGTSNRETQYF. As DNA, the CDR3 is TGTGCCAGCAGCCGCCCCGGGACTAGTAATCGAGAGACCCAGTACTTC. The chain couples TRBV5-4 to TRBJ2-5; 8 bases fit TRBD2. Germline loops: CDR1 SGHNT, CDR2 YYREEE (reference sequence). The CDR3 loop spans 16 amino acids. V gave up 4 bases and J gave up 4 bases; unmatched junction bases: 12.

The chain employs TRBV5-1 and TRBJ2-6, with D possibly TRBD1 on 6 matching bases. Germline lookup yields CDR1 SGHRS and CDR2 YFSETQ. The CDR3 sequence is 17 residues long. Trimming removed 3 bases from V and 0 bases from J, with 13 bases in between. The CDR3 DNA sequence: TGCGCCAGCAGCTCGGGGTCGGGACACTCTGGGGCCAACGTCCTGACTTTC. This translates into CASSSGSGHSGANVLTF.

The V gene is TRBV5-1, the J gene TRBJ2-1; 9 bases align to TRBD2. The germline V gene has CDR1 SGHRS and CDR2 YFSETQ. The CDR3 covers 16 residues. The V and J ends lost 2 bases and 0 bases, in that order; junction bases with no gene match: 3. The CDR3: CASSLYSGGSYNEQFF. In DNA, the CDR3 is TGCGCCAGCAGCTTATATAGCGGGGGCTCCTACAATGAGCAGTTCTTC.

This sequence joins TRBV7-9 and TRBJ1-1; perhaps TRBD1 as D (6 bases). The germline CDR1 and CDR2 sequences are SEHNR and FQNEAQ (reference sequence). The CDR3 is made up of 14 amino acids. Trimming pared 1 base from V and 4 bases from J, leaving 10 bases between. The CDR3 sequence: CASSLERGGTEAFF. The CDR3 bases are TGTGCCAGCAGCTTAGAAAGGGGGGGCACTGAAGCTTTCTTT.

In its sample, this clone was seen once. This chain uses TRBV18 with TRBJ2-1; 8 bases are a match to TRBD2. The CDR3 sequence is 15 residues long. V was clipped by 1 base and J by 2 bases; unmatched bases: 1. CDR1 and CDR2 from the germline V gene are KGHSH and LQKENI. DNA for the CDR3: TGTGCCAGCTCACCACTCGGGAGGGCCTACAATGAGCAGTTCTTC. It encodes CASSPLGRAYNEQFF.

The J gene is TRBJ2-5, the V gene TRBV7-3, with TRBD2 matching 14 bases. CDR3 length equals 18 residues. With 5 bases clipped from V and 1 base from J, the junction kept 9 bases outside the gene matches. Germline CDR1 reads SGHTA; CDR2 reads FQGTGA. CDR3: CASSGTGLAGVVQETQYF. The CDR3 DNA is TGTGCCAGCAGCGGCACGGGACTAGCGGGAGTAGTCCAAGAGACCCAGTACTTC.

The chain couples TRBV15 to TRBJ1-1, with D hard to call. The germline CDR1 and CDR2 sequences are LNHNV and YYDKDF (reference sequence). Trimming removed 5 bases from V and 5 bases from J, with 18 bases in between. This CDR3 contains 15 residues. CDR3 region: CATSPAEGLGTEAFF. For the CDR3, the DNA is TGTGCCACCAGCCCGGCAGAGGGTCTGGGGACTGAAGCTTTCTTT.

The gene calls are TRBV27 and TRBJ2-3, with D possibly being TRBD1 (5 bases). Germline V gene sequence: CDR1 MNHEY, CDR2 SMNVEV (reference sequence). V was cut by 0 bases and J by 4 bases, with 8 bases left in between. CDR3 length equals 14 residues. CDR3: CASSLSWGSDTQYF. For the CDR3, the DNA is TGTGCCAGCAGTTTATCATGGGGCTCAGATACGCAGTATTTT.

The rearrangement links TRBV19 to TRBJ1-4, with D possibly matching TRBD1 (6 bases). The CDR3 is made up of 13 amino acids. The V gene lost 10 bases and the J gene lost 6 bases, with 15 bases spanning the gap. Germline CDR1 is LNHDA and CDR2 is SQIVND (reference sequence). The CDR3 reads CATKQRGYEKLFF. As DNA, the CDR3 is TGTGCCACCAAACAGAGGGGGTATGAAAAACTGTTTTTT.

V is TRBV5-1 and J is TRBJ1-1; D is unclear. Between the trimmed V and J ends, which lost 4 bases and 2 bases, there was a span of 15 bases. CDR1 SGHRS and CDR2 YFSETQ come from the germline V gene. CDR3 length: 15 amino acids. This chain's CDR3 is CASSAGSGLNTEAFF. The CDR3 DNA reads TGCGCCAGCAGCGCCGGTTCAGGTCTTAACACTGAAGCTTTCTTT. Full variable domain (outside the CDR3, taken from reference TRBV5-1 and TRBJ1-1): KAGVTQTPRYLIKTRGQQVTLSCSPISGHRSVSWYQQTPGQGLQFLFEYFSETQRNKGNFPGRFSGRQFSNSRSEMNVSTLELGDSALYLCASSAGSGLNTEAFFGQGTRLTVV.